The rows below give T cell receptor beta chains drawn from one sample of a study of T cell changes during pregnancy in multiple sclerosis. Libraries were prepared by immunoSEQ multiplex PCR; TCRdb keeps only in-frame clonotypes and omits some of them. The sample yields around 70,000 clones, 92% seen once. Material: peripheral blood, obtained in the first trimester of pregnancy. The receptor set was obtained from a female donor in good health, enrolled as a control in a pregnancy study. CDR3s include the opening cysteine and the closing phenylalanine or tryptophan. D genes are given only for firm matches. The size field is filled for only some rows; it gives once, few, many or a size class.

j_call v_call cdr3_length clone_size d_call cdr3_nt cdr3_aa
TRBJ2-4 TRBV27 16 NA TRBD1 TGTGCCAGCAGTACTCCGCGAGGGGGCGGAATAAACATTCAGTACTTC CASSTPRGGGINIQYF
TRBJ2-1 TRBV15 16 NA TRBD2 TGTGCCACCAGCAGAGATAGACTAGCGGGAAACAATGAGCAGTTCTTC CATSRDRLAGNNEQFF
TRBJ2-5 TRBV6-8 14 NA TRBD2 TGTGCCAGCAGTCACCCTAGCGGGAGAGAGACCCAGTACTTC CASSHPSGRETQYF
TRBJ2-1 TRBV28 14 NA NA TGTGCCAGCAGTTTAGAAGGAGAATACAATGAGCAGTTCTTC CASSLEGEYNEQFF
TRBJ2-7 TRBV2 15 once TRBD1 TGTGCCAGCAGTGAGGGACAGGTAGACTCCTACGAGCAGTACTTC CASSEGQVDSYEQYF
TRBJ1-2 TRBV28 14 NA TRBD1 TGTGCCAGCCGATGGAGGGGGCGCATCTATGGCTACACCTTC CASRWRGRIYGYTF
TRBJ1-2 TRBV6-1 13 NA TRBD1 TGTGCCAGCACACCAGGGGGACCCTATGGCTACACCTTC CASTPGGPYGYTF
TRBJ2-2 TRBV28 15 NA NA TGTGCCAGCAGCACCAATGGGGGGTACGCCGGGGAGCTGTTTTTT CASSTNGGYAGELFF
TRBJ1-1 TRBV5-4 15 NA TRBD1 TGTGCCAGCAGCGGCCCGACAGGGGCGATAACTGAAGCTTTCTTT CASSGPTGAITEAFF
TRBJ2-7 TRBV6-1 14 NA NA TGTGCCAGCAGTGCATCAGGGGCGGGCTACGAGCAGTACTTC CASSASGAGYEQYF
TRBJ2-3 TRBV5-1 18 NA TRBD2 TGCGCCAGCAGCACGGGACTAGCGGGACCCCGCGGCGCAGATACGCAGTATTTT CASSTGLAGPRGADTQYF
TRBJ2-7 TRBV19 15 NA TRBD1 TGTGCCAGTAGTTATCAGGGGGCGACGAACTACGAGCAGTACTTC CASSYQGATNYEQYF
TRBJ2-5 TRBV6-5 14 NA NA TGTGCCAGCAGTTCTTCTGGCAGGTCATCGACCCAGTACTTC CASSSSGRSSTQYF
TRBJ1-1 TRBV7-9 14 NA NA TGTGCCAGCAGCTTAGTTGACAACGTGGGTGAAGCTTTCTTT CASSLVDNVGEAFF
TRBJ2-1 TRBV27 16 NA NA TGTGCCAGCAGTCACCCCTCCTCTCAGGGGAGGGATGAGCAGTTCTTC CASSHPSSQGRDEQFF
TRBJ2-1 TRBV6-1 14 once TRBD1 TGTGCCAGCAGCCGGGACAGGGTAACCAATGAGCAGTTCTTC CASSRDRVTNEQFF
TRBJ2-7 TRBV6-6 15 NA TRBD1 TGTGCCAGCAGTCCCCCTGCAGGGGGCCCCCACGAGCAGTACTTC CASSPPAGGPHEQYF
TRBJ2-7 TRBV18 13 NA NA TGTGCCAGCTCACCCGACATGACGGACGAGCAGTACTTC CASSPDMTDEQYF
TRBJ2-7 TRBV21-1 21 NA NA TGTGCCAGCAGCAAAGGGACAGAAGGACTAGCGGGAGGACAAGGTAACGACGAGCAGTACTTC CASSKGTEGLAGGQGNDEQYF
TRBJ2-1 TRBV6-1 18 NA TRBD2 TGTGCCAGCAGTGAAGCGTCCCCAGCGGGAGCCGGCTACAATGAGCAGTTCTTC CASSEASPAGAGYNEQFF
TRBJ2-1 TRBV10-3 18 NA TRBD2 TGTGCCATCAGTGGCCCCCGGGGGCTAGCGGGAATGAACAATGAGCAGTTCTTC CAISGPRGLAGMNNEQFF
TRBJ2-3 TRBV18 17 NA NA TGTGCCAGCTCACCGAGGAAGACAGGCCAGGAGACAGATACGCAGTATTTT CASSPRKTGQETDTQYF
TRBJ2-3 TRBV18 16 NA TRBD2 TGTGCCAGCTCACCACAATACTCAGCGGGAGGCGATACGCAGTATTTT CASSPQYSAGGDTQYF
TRBJ2-7 TRBV7-2 16 NA TRBD1 TGTGCCAGCAGCCCAACCGCAGGGGGCAGAAAGTACGAGCAGTACTTC CASSPTAGGRKYEQYF
TRBJ2-7 TRBV10-3 14 NA TRBD1 TGTGCCATCAGGGAGGACAGGGGGTACTACGAGCAGTACTTC CAIREDRGYYEQYF
TRBJ2-3 TRBV7-8 13 NA NA TGTGCCAGCAGCTTATATTCCACAGATACGCAGTATTTT CASSLYSTDTQYF
TRBJ2-2 TRBV5-1 16 NA NA TGCGCCAGCAGCTTGGCGGAGGGCCTGGTCACCGGGGAGCTGTTTTTT CASSLAEGLVTGELFF
TRBJ2-4 TRBV19 14 NA NA TGTGCCAGTATCGGCAGGGTGCCCAAAAACATTCAGTACTTC CASIGRVPKNIQYF
TRBJ2-3 TRBV27 20 NA TRBD2 TGTGCCAGCAGTTCCCGACTAGCGGGAGGGCCTAGTGGGAGCACAGATACGCAGTATTTT CASSSRLAGGPSGSTDTQYF
TRBJ2-1 TRBV19 16 NA TRBD2 TGTGCCAGTAGTTTTAGCGGGAAGAGCATCTACAATGAGCAGTTCTTC CASSFSGKSIYNEQFF
TRBJ2-7 TRBV6-1 15 NA NA TGTGCCAGTCTCCCGGCGTTAGGGGGGGTCTACGAGCAGTACTTC CASLPALGGVYEQYF
TRBJ2-2 TRBV4-2 16 NA TRBD1 TGTGCCAGCAGCCAAGTAGGGACAGGAAGGCGAGGGGAGCTGTTTTTT CASSQVGTGRRGELFF
TRBJ1-3 TRBV28 15 NA NA TGTGCCAGCAGTTTTCCTGGGCAGCTGAGAGACACCATATATTTT CASSFPGQLRDTIYF
TRBJ2-7 TRBV25-1 14 once TRBD1 TGTGCCAGCAGTGCAGGACAGGGACCCTACGAGCAGTACTTC CASSAGQGPYEQYF
TRBJ2-3 TRBV29-1 16 NA TRBD1 TGCAGCGCCCGCAGGACCGGGACAGGGGTCACAGATACGCAGTATTTT CSARRTGTGVTDTQYF
TRBJ2-2 TRBV5-1 19 NA TRBD2 TGCGCCAGCAGCTTGCCTCCGCGGGCGGGAGATCGGAACACCGGGGAGCTGTTTTTT CASSLPPRAGDRNTGELFF
TRBJ2-7 TRBV6-5 14 few TRBD1 TGTGCCAGCAGAAGGGACAGGGCTGCCTACGAGCAGTACTTC CASRRDRAAYEQYF
TRBJ1-5 TRBV27 17 NA NA TGTGCCAGCAGTTTATCGTGGGGACGGGGGTACAATCAGCCCCAGCATTTT CASSLSWGRGYNQPQHF
TRBJ2-5 TRBV19 14 NA TRBD1 TGTGCCAGTAGTCAAACAGGGGGCTATGAGACCCAGTACTTC CASSQTGGYETQYF
TRBJ1-5 TRBV28 20 NA TRBD1 TGTGCCAGCAGTACGACCAACCCGATCAGACAGGGGGCTAGCAATCAGCCCCAGCATTTT CASSTTNPIRQGASNQPQHF
TRBJ2-1 TRBV5-1 15 NA NA TGCGCCAGCAGCTTACGGGGACAAGGAAAAACGCAGCAGTTCTTC CASSLRGQGKTQQFF
TRBJ2-7 TRBV15 13 NA NA TGTGCCACCAGCAGCCAAACCGGCGGCGAGCAGTACTTC CATSSQTGGEQYF
TRBJ2-1 TRBV6-1 13 NA NA TGTGCCAGCGAGGTGATTACTTACAATGAGCAGTTCTTC CASEVITYNEQFF
TRBJ2-3 TRBV5-6 15 NA TRBD1 TGTGCCAGCAGCTTGACAGGGGGTAGCACAGATACGCAGTATTTT CASSLTGGSTDTQYF
TRBJ1-6 TRBV27 15 NA NA TGTGCCAGCAGCCCCCGCGGGGAGAACAATTCACCCCTCCACTTT CASSPRGENNSPLHF
TRBJ1-1 TRBV29-1 12 NA TRBD1 TGCAGCGTCTCCAGGGGGCCCTCGGAAGCTTTCTTT CSVSRGPSEAFF